The 8 T cell receptor beta chains below come from one sample, sequenced in a study of cytomegalovirus exposure and HLA in healthy donors. Assay: immunoSEQ multiplex PCR; the TCRdb copy retains only in-frame clones and omits some. The data hold some 110,000 clones, with about nine tenths observed a single time. The specimen was PBMCs. The origin of the receptors is a man in his late teens or twenties in good health and CMV-seropositive.

The chain joins TRBV7-9 to TRBJ2-4, with 12 bases that match TRBD2. Germline assignment: CDR1 SEHNR and CDR2 FQNEAQ (reference sequence). After removal of 1 base from V and 6 bases from J, the junction contained 1 base not matched to a gene. The CDR3 runs to 15 residues. For the CDR3, the DNA is TGTGCCAGCAGCTTAGAGACTAGCGGGGGAAACATTCAGTACTTC. This translates into CASSLETSGGNIQYF.

This clone appeared a single time. The genes are TRBV9 and TRBJ2-2; D is possibly TRBD2 (5 bases). Germline CDR1 SGDLS, CDR2 YYNGEE. The CDR3 loop spans 19 amino acids. The germline V and J ends were trimmed by 2 bases and 1 base, with 21 bases remaining between them. The CDR3 sequence: CASSVPRRWDSENTGELFF. The CDR3 DNA is TGTGCCAGCAGCGTTCCCAGGAGGTGGGATAGCGAGAACACCGGGGAGCTGTTTTTT. Looking up the rest from reference TRBV9 and TRBJ2-2 gives the full variable domain: DSGVTQTPKHLITATGQRVTLRCSPRSGDLSVYWYQQSLDQGLQFLIQYYNGEERAKGNILERFSAQQFPDLHSELNLSSLELGDSALYFCASSVPRRWDSENTGELFFGEGSRLTVL.

The V and J genes are TRBV9 and TRBJ1-1; D is uncertain. The V end lost 3 bases, the J end lost 5 bases, and 17 bases lay between the germline ends. This CDR3 contains 15 residues. CDR1 and CDR2 (germline): SGDLS, YYNGEE. The CDR3 nucleotides read TGTGCCAGCAGCGCTCCCGCGTCCCTGCGGACTGAAGCTTTCTTT. The encoded protein is CASSAPASLRTEAFF.

The V call is TRBV7-2, the J call TRBJ1-2; D gene uncertain. This CDR3 is 14 amino acids long. Trimming cost V 4 bases and J 4 bases, with 13 bases left between them. CDR1 and CDR2 from the germline V gene are SGHTA and FQGNSA. The CDR3 is CASSSPGEGYGYTF. The CDR3 bases are TGTGCCAGCAGCTCCCCCGGGGAGGGCTATGGCTACACCTTC.

V is TRBV4-1 and J is TRBJ1-2; D gene uncertain. The germline gives CDR1 MGHRA, CDR2 YSYEKL. The CDR3 spans 15 residues. Between the trimmed V and J ends, which lost 2 bases and 0 bases, there was a span of 10 bases. The DNA of the CDR3 is TGCGCCAGCAGCCAACGCCAGGAAACTAACTATGGCTACACCTTC. Its translation is CASSQRQETNYGYTF.

The chain recombines TRBV5-1 with TRBJ2-1; D is unclear. V lost 1 base to trimming and J lost 0 bases, with 11 bases between them. The germline V gene encodes CDR1 SGHRS and CDR2 YFSETQ. CDR3 size: 16 residues. The CDR3 reads CASSLRRRSSYNEQFF. The DNA for the CDR3 is TGCGCCAGCAGCTTGCGGCGGAGAAGCTCCTACAATGAGCAGTTCTTC.

This chain uses TRBV4-1 with TRBJ1-5; TRBD1 is a possible D gene (5 bases). V dropped 2 bases and J dropped 5 bases, with 19 bases sitting between them. Germline V gene data show CDR1 as MGHRA and CDR2 as YSYEKL. This CDR3 region has 17 residues. CDR3 region: CASSQFGSVGGYQPQHF. The DNA of the CDR3 is TGCGCCAGCAGCCAATTCGGGTCGGTGGGGGGATATCAGCCCCAGCATTTT.

The V and J genes are TRBV5-1 and TRBJ2-3; D might be TRBD1 (6 bases). The CDR3 runs to 18 residues. Germline V gene lookup returns CDR1 SGHRS and CDR2 YFSETQ. Trimming left V 1 base short and J 0 bases short, with 18 bases between. CDR3 nucleotides: TGCGCCAGCAGCTTGTTGGCAGGGGATACCTTTAGCACAGATACGCAGTATTTT. Translated: CASSLLAGDTFSTDTQYF.